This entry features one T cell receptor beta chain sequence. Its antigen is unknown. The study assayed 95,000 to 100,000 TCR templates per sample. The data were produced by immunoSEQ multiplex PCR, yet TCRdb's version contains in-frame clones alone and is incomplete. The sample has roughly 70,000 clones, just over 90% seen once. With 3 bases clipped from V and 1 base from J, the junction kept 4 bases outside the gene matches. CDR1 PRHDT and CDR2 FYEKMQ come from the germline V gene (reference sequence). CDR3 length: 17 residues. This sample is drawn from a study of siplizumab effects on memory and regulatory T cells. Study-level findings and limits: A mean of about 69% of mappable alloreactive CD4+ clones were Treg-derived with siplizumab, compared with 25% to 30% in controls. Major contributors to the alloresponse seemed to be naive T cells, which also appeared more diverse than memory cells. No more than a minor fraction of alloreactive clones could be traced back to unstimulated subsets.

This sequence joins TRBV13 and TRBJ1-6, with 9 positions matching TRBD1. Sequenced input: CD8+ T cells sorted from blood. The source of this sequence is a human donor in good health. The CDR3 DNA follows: TGTGCCAGCAGCTTCCACAGGGGGCCTTCCTATAATTCACCCCTCCACTTT. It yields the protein CASSFHRGPSYNSPLHF.